These T cell receptor beta chains were read from a single sample in a study of cytomegalovirus exposure and HLA in healthy donors. Profiled with immunoSEQ multiplex PCR; TCRdb holds only in-frame clones, not every one. The sample includes about 180,000 clones, over 75% seen only once; the top ten take around 0.46%. Material for sequencing was PBMCs. The receptors come from a woman aged 50 to 60 in good health and CMV-seronegative. Both conserved end residues are part of each CDR3. A D gene is named only where the DNA matches it firmly. Size is stated for part of the rows, as once, few or many counts, or as a class when the clone is expanded.

j_gene | v_gene | abundance | d_gene | CDR3nt | CDR3aa
TRBJ2-1 | TRBV4-2 | once | TRBD2 | TGTGCCAGCAGTCGTAGCGGGAGGGACAATGAGCAGTTCTTC | CASSRSGRDNEQFF
TRBJ1-1 | TRBV5-1 | . | . | TGCGCCAGCAGCCCAGATGGGGCCACTGAAGCTTTCTTT | CASSPDGATEAFF
TRBJ2-7 | TRBV10-3 | once | TRBD1 | TGTGCCATCAGTGAGTCCGGACAGGGGTTACACGAGCAGTACTTC | CAISESGQGLHEQYF
TRBJ2-2 | TRBV28 | . | TRBD1 | TGTGCCAGCAGCCGAAACAGGGGGGCCACCGGGGAGCTGTTTTTT | CASSRNRGATGELFF
TRBJ2-5 | TRBV7-7 | . | TRBD2 | TGTGCCAGCGCTCCGGGACTAGCTTTATTTGGGGAGACCCAGTACTTC | CASAPGLALFGETQYF
TRBJ1-1 | TRBV6-5 | . | TRBD1 | TGTGCCAGCAGTCGAAGGACAGGCGAAAACACTGAAGCTTTCTTT | CASSRRTGENTEAFF
TRBJ1-2 | TRBV27 | once | TRBD1 | TGTGCCAGCAGTTTAACGACAGGGGTTGGCTACACCTTC | CASSLTTGVGYTF
TRBJ2-1 | TRBV27 | . | TRBD2 | TGTGCCAGCAGTTGGGTACTAGCGGGGGACAATGAGCAGTTCTTC | CASSWVLAGDNEQFF
TRBJ1-1 | TRBV7-2 | once | . | TGTGCCAGCAGCGATGATCAGGTGATTGGCACTGAAGCTTTCTTT | CASSDDQVIGTEAFF
TRBJ1-5 | TRBV5-6 | . | TRBD1 | TGTGCCAGCAGCTTGACAGGGGGGAATCAGCCCCAGCATTTT | CASSLTGGNQPQHF
TRBJ1-1 | TRBV29-1 | . | TRBD1 | TGCAGCGTTGATGGGGATCCGGGACAGGTAAACACTGAAGCTTTCTTT | CSVDGDPGQVNTEAFF
TRBJ1-1 | TRBV28 | . | . | TGTGCCAGCAGTCAACCCGTGACAGGGAACACTGAAGCTTTCTTT | CASSQPVTGNTEAFF
TRBJ2-1 | TRBV29-1 | . | TRBD1 | TGCAGCGTAGCAGGACAGGGGGGCTACAATGAGCAGTTCTTC | CSVAGQGGYNEQFF
TRBJ2-3 | TRBV19 | . | TRBD1 | TGTGCCAGTAGTATAAGGCCCGGACAGGCGCACACAGATACGCAGTATTTT | CASSIRPGQAHTDTQYF
TRBJ1-1 | TRBV5-4 | few | . | TGTGCCAGCAGGGGGGAGGGCTGGGACACTGAAGCTTTCTTT | CASRGEGWDTEAFF
TRBJ2-1 | TRBV10-3 | . | TRBD2 | TGTGCCATCACCCCAGGGCTAGCGGGAAGCGATGAGCAGTTCTTC | CAITPGLAGSDEQFF
TRBJ1-2 | TRBV29-1 | once | . | TGCAGCGTTGAGCTGACAAGTAACTATGGCTACACCTTC | CSVELTSNYGYTF
TRBJ2-5 | TRBV10-3 | . | TRBD1 | TGTGCCATCAGTGAGAGGACAGGCGGCCAAGAGACCCAGTACTTC | CAISERTGGQETQYF
TRBJ2-7 | TRBV5-4 | . | . | TGTGCCAGCAGCTTGGCCGGGGTAACCTACGAGCAGTACTTC | CASSLAGVTYEQYF
TRBJ2-5 | TRBV14 | . | TRBD1 | TGTGCCAGCAGCCAAAGGGACAGGTACCAAGAGACCCAGTACTTC | CASSQRDRYQETQYF
TRBJ2-7 | TRBV2 | . | TRBD2 | TGTGCCAGCGATCTAGCGGGAGCTTTGGACGAGCAGTACTTC | CASDLAGALDEQYF
TRBJ2-5 | TRBV6-1 | . | TRBD1 | TGTGCCAGCATCGTTCAGGGGGCATATTGGGAGACCCAGTACTTC | CASIVQGAYWETQYF
TRBJ1-2 | TRBV9 | once | . | TGTGCCAGCAGCGTAGTCGATCTCCCCCGGGGCTACACCTTC | CASSVVDLPRGYTF
TRBJ2-7 | TRBV7-2 | once | TRBD1 | TGTGCCAGCAGCCAGGACAGGGGCCGCCTTGAGAGCGAGCAGTACTTC | CASSQDRGRLESEQYF
TRBJ2-2 | TRBV7-9 | . | TRBD1 | TGTGCCAGCAGCTTACCTTCAGCCGGGACAGGGGTAAACACCGGGGAGCTGTTTTTT | CASSLPSAGTGVNTGELFF
TRBJ2-2 | TRBV29-1 | . | . | TGCAGCGTTAACACGAACACCGGGGAGCTGTTTTTT | CSVNTNTGELFF
TRBJ2-4 | TRBV19 | . | . | TGTGCCAGTAGACGCCCCGGCGGGAAGGGAGAAAACATTCAGTACTTC | CASRRPGGKGENIQYF